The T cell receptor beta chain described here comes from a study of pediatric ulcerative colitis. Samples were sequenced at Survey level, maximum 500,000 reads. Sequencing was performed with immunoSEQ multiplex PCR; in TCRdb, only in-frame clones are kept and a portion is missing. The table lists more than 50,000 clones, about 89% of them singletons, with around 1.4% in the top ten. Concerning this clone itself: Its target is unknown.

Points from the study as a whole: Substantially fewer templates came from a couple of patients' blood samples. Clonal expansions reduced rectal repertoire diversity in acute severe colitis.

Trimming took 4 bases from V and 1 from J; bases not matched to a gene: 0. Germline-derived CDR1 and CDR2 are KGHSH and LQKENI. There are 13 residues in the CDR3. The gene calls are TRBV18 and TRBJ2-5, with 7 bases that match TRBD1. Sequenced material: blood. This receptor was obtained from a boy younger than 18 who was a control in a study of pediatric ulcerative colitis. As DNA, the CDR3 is TGTGCCAGCTCACGGGACAGCCAAGAGACCCAGTACTTC. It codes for CASSRDSQETQYF. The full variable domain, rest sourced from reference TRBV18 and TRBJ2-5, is NAGVMQNPRHLVRRRGQEARLRCSPMKGHSHVYWYRQLPEEGLKFMVYLQKENIIDESGMPKERFSAEFPKEGPSILRIQQVVRGDSAAYFCASSRDSQETQYFGPGTRLLVL.